These 20 T cell receptor beta chains share one sample of origin, sequenced in a study of Ad26.COV2.S vaccination and SARS-CoV-2 variants. TCRdb keeps only in-frame clones here, not all; method: immunoSEQ multiplex PCR. The sample contains around 300,000 clones, roughly 90% of which appear only once. The treatment denotes: 19 received Ad26.COV2.S at low or high dose, single or two shots; about five received placebo; per-sample allocation not given. Day 63 following the first vaccine or placebo injection was when the samples were taken. The material was peripheral blood, obtained in a trial of Ad26.COV2.S vaccine versus placebo. All receptors come from a person aged 18-65 years who received the Ad26.COV2.S COVID-19 vaccine or a placebo.

This clone was observed a single time. The chain has TRBV7-9 and TRBJ2-5, with no clear D. The CDR3 sequence is 16 residues long. The V gene lost 2 bases and the J gene lost 1 base, with 14 bases spanning the gap. The germline CDR1 and CDR2 sequences are SEHNR and FQNEAQ (reference sequence). The CDR3 nucleotides read TGTGCCAGCAGCTTACGAGTAGGACGGAGCCAAGAGACCCAGTACTTC. Translation gives CASSLRVGRSQETQYF.

CDR3 loop: CASSSVSQPQHF. The CDR3, as DNA: TGTGCCAGCAGCTCCGTCTCTCAGCCCCAGCATTTT. The chain is built from TRBV7-2 and TRBJ1-5; D is undetermined. The length of the CDR3 is 12 residues. Germline lookup yields CDR1 SGHTA and CDR2 FQGNSA. The ends were cut back, 4 bases at V and 6 bases at J, with 7 bases in the middle.

As for this clone: At one end, the junction sequence differs from germline, possibly due to a read error. V is TRBV27 and J is TRBJ2-7; tentative D call: TRBD1 (5 bases). This CDR3 has 14 residues. Per germline, CDR1 MNHEY and CDR2 SMNVEV (reference sequence). CDR3 in amino acids: CASGLGQGIYEQYF. For the CDR3, the DNA is TGTGCCAGCGGTTTGGGGCAGGGTATCTACGAGCAGTACTTC.

This clone was picked up one time. V and J are TRBV3-1 (or the pseudogene TRBV3-2) and TRBJ2-6; no reliable D call. Trimming pared 4 bases from V and 2 bases from J, leaving 18 bases between. CDR1 and CDR2 (germline): LGHDT, YNNKEL (reference sequence). CDR3 length: 18 residues. The CDR3 region has the DNA TGTGCCAGCAGCCCACAATTAGCAGGAGTGCCTGGGGCCAACGTCCTGACTTTC. As protein: CASSPQLAGVPGANVLTF.

The chain links TRBV5-1 to TRBJ2-7; 12 bases are a match to TRBD1. Germline trimming cut 2 bases from V and 6 bases from J; bases unmatched to any gene: 12. Per the germline V gene, CDR1 is SGHRS and CDR2 is YFSETQ. CDR3 length: 17 amino acids. CDR3 protein: CASSFVGGTGGTGEQYF. In DNA, the CDR3 is TGCGCCAGCAGCTTTGTTGGTGGGACAGGGGGCACGGGCGAGCAGTACTTC. Supplemented by reference TRBV5-1 and TRBJ2-7, the full variable domain reads KAGVTQTPRYLIKTRGQQVTLSCSPISGHRSVSWYQQTPGQGLQFLFEYFSETQRNKGNFPGRFSGRQFSNSRSEMNVSTLELGDSALYLCASSFVGGTGGTGEQYFGPGTRLTVT.

This sequence joins TRBV7-9 and TRBJ1-3, with 8 bases fitting TRBD1. Germline CDR1 and CDR2: SEHNR and FQNEAQ (reference sequence). Trimming cost V 3 bases and J 10 bases; bases outside gene matches: 8. The length of the CDR3 is 14 residues. CDR3 DNA sequence: TGTGCCAGCAGCTTTGGACAGGGTTTAAGGACCATATATTTT. Its translation is CASSFGQGLRTIYF.

This clone was recorded once. V is TRBV7-8 and J is TRBJ1-1, with no clear D. This CDR3 has 14 amino acids. V shed 5 bases and J shed 1 base, with 11 bases lying between them. Germline V gene sequence: CDR1 SGHVS, CDR2 FQNEAQ. This chain's CDR3 is CASSQHSANTEAFF. CDR3 sequence (DNA): TGTGCCAGCAGCCAACACTCGGCGAACACTGAAGCTTTCTTT.

V and J are TRBV5-1 and TRBJ2-2, with D unresolved. Between the trimmed V and J ends, which lost 0 bases and 6 bases, there was a span of 18 bases. The germline CDR1 and CDR2 sequences are SGHRS and YFSETQ. The CDR3 consists of 17 residues. CDR3 DNA: TGCGCCAGCAGCTTGGTCATGAGTATAGGCTTATCCGGGGAGCTGTTTTTT. Its protein is CASSLVMSIGLSGELFF.

The chain combines TRBV11-2 with TRBJ1-1; possible D gene TRBD1, 6 bases. The CDR3 contains 15 residues. V dropped 0 bases and J dropped 5 bases, with 13 bases sitting between them. The germline gives CDR1 SGHAT, CDR2 FQNNGV. In nucleotides, the CDR3 is TGTGCCAGCAGCTTAGAGAGGGGGGGTGGGACTGAAGCTTTCTTT. Translated, it gives CASSLERGGGTEAFF.

The chain joins TRBV7-2 to TRBJ1-6, with D perhaps TRBD1 (5 bases). The CDR3 has 12 amino acids. Germline CDR1 is SGHTA and CDR2 is FQGNSA. Between the trimmed V and J ends, which lost 10 bases and 6 bases, there was a span of 10 bases. CDR3 nucleotide sequence: TGTGCCATACGGAGGGGTAATTCACCCCTCCACTTT. Its protein is CAIRRGNSPLHF.

The chain uses TRBV5-1 and TRBJ1-5; D not resolved. Germline loops: CDR1 SGHRS, CDR2 YFSETQ. This CDR3 spans 12 amino acids. V lost 5 bases and J lost 4, with 7 bases in between. The CDR3 bases are TGCGCCAGCAGGCATTGTAATCAGCCCCAGCATTTT. Protein: CASRHCNQPQHF. Based on the CDR3 plus reference TRBV5-1 and TRBJ1-5, the full variable domain is KAGVTQTPRYLIKTRGQQVTLSCSPISGHRSVSWYQQTPGQGLQFLFEYFSETQRNKGNFPGRFSGRQFSNSRSEMNVSTLELGDSALYLCASRHCNQPQHFGDGTRLSIL.

The chain joins TRBV12-3 or TRBV12-4 to TRBJ1-5; the D gene is possibly TRBD1 (6 bases). The CDR3 is 13 amino acids. Trimming left V 7 bases short and J 7 bases short, with 14 bases between. DNA of the CDR3: TGTGCCAGCACTAGGGACACTTTCCAGCCCCAGCATTTT. It encodes CASTRDTFQPQHF.

The V gene is TRBV7-8, the J gene TRBJ2-2, with TRBD2 as a possible D gene (6 bases). The CDR3 runs 16 residues. V lost 5 bases and J lost 5, with 18 bases in between. Germline V gene sequence: CDR1 SGHVS, CDR2 FQNEAQ. For the CDR3, the DNA is TGTGCCAGCAGCCCCACTAGCACGAGAGGGACCGGGGAGCTGTTTTTT. Translating gives CASSPTSTRGTGELFF.

This clone was seen just once. This sample also contains other DNA sequences that code for the same CDR3. DNA of the CDR3: TGTGCCAGCAGTTACGGAGCCGGGGGAGAGCAGTACTTC. Translated: CASSYGAGGEQYF. The chain combines TRBV6-2 or TRBV6-3 with TRBJ2-7, with a weak D call TRBD2 (6 bases). The V end was cut by 2 bases, the J end by 7 bases, with 12 bases between. Germline CDR1 MNHEY, CDR2 SVGEGT. The CDR3 runs 13 residues.

This clone was counted a single time. The genes are TRBV3-1 (or the pseudogene TRBV3-2) and TRBJ2-3, with TRBD2 matching 9 bases. The germline CDR1 and CDR2 sequences are LGHDT and YNNKEL (reference sequence). The J segment lost 14 bases and the V segment lost 4 bases, leaving 10 bases of the junction unmatched. The CDR3 length is 13 residues. The CDR3 reads CASSRREGLITYF. CDR3 bases: TGTGCCAGCAGCCGGCGGGAGGGCCTCATTACGTATTTT.

This clone was counted only a few times. CDR3 coding DNA: TGTGCCAGCAGCCCGGACGGGAGATATAGCAATCAGCCCCAGCATTTT. Protein product: CASSPDGRYSNQPQHF. The chain recombines TRBV11-1 with TRBJ1-5, with D uncertain. CDR3 length: 16 amino acids. Trimming removed 5 bases from V and 0 bases from J, with 14 bases in between. Germline CDR1 SGHAT, CDR2 FQDESV (reference sequence). The full variable domain, its missing parts supplied by reference TRBV11-1 and TRBJ1-5, is EAEVAQSPRYKITEKSQAVAFWCDPISGHATLYWYRQILGQGPELLVQFQDESVVDDSQLPKDRFSAERLKGVDSTLKIQPAELGDSAMYLCASSPDGRYSNQPQHFGDGTRLSIL.

The chain is built from TRBV19 and TRBJ1-4; possible D gene TRBD1, 5 bases. Germline V CDR1 and CDR2: LNHDA, SQIVND (reference sequence). The CDR3 runs 15 residues. V was shortened by 10 bases and J by 2 bases, with 17 bases between the two germline ends. The CDR3 nucleotides read TGTGCCACAGCCCGCCAGGGACCCACTAATGAAAAACTGTTTTTT. Amino acid sequence: CATARQGPTNEKLFF.

This clone was counted only a few times. The chain links TRBV15 to TRBJ1-1; the D is unclear. V was pared by 0 bases and J by 4 bases, with 9 bases between. Germline V gives CDR1 LNHNV, CDR2 YYDKDF (reference sequence). There are 14 residues in the CDR3. This chain's CDR3 is CATSRDRVPTEAFF. DNA of the CDR3: TGTGCCACCAGCAGAGATAGGGTTCCCACTGAAGCTTTCTTT.

The chain links TRBV14 to TRBJ2-7; the D gene is possibly TRBD1 (6 bases). This CDR3 spans 13 amino acids. In germline, CDR1 is SGHDN, CDR2 FVKESK. V gave up 4 bases and J gave up 3 bases, with 10 bases separating them. The CDR3 nucleotides read TGTGCCAGCAGCCCAGGACAGAGCTACGAGCAGTACTTC. Its translation is CASSPGQSYEQYF.

This sequence joins TRBV7-3 and TRBJ2-7; weak D call: TRBD2 (5 bases). Trimming removed 3 bases at V and 6 bases at J, with 18 bases between. Germline V gives CDR1 SGHTA, CDR2 FQGTGA. The CDR3 length is 15 residues. CDR3 region: CASSLESGLSLEQYF. CDR3 bases: TGTGCCAGCAGCTTGGAGAGCGGCCTCAGCCTCGAGCAGTACTTC.